This T cell receptor (beta chain) was found in a study of cytomegalovirus exposure and HLA in healthy donors. Findings and limits, study-wide: The investigators catalogued some 160 TCR beta chains as cytomegalovirus-associated. Most sequenced TCRs were rare (though some public TCRs occurred in many donors). Likely technical artifact: a cluster of highly shared sequence variants.

The germline gives CDR1 MGHRA, CDR2 YSYEKL. CDR3 length: 15 residues. After removal of 0 bases from V and 6 bases from J, the junction contained 4 bases not matched to a gene. On this clone: The antigen is unknown.

In the PCR, 60 Vbeta and 13 Jbeta primers were used. The repertoire was sequenced with immunoSEQ multiplex PCR; TCRdb's copy has only in-frame clones and lacks some. This sample yields about 89,000 clones, of which less than 85% are seen a single time; about 7% belongs to the top ten. Sample: PBMCs. The chain has TRBV4-1 and TRBJ1-5; 8 positions agree with TRBD1. The sequence came from a man in his forties in good health and CMV-seropositive. CDR3 amino acids: CASSQESRGLQPQHF. The DNA of the CDR3 is TGCGCCAGCAGCCAAGAAAGCAGGGGGCTTCAGCCCCAGCATTTT.